Given below is one T cell receptor beta chain in context. What antigen it recognizes has not been identified. No much larger clone exists at a distance of one base, and base qualities are not known. This sample was taken from a study of cytotoxic CD8 clonotypes in ibrutinib-treated CLL (dated by TCRdb to about 2021). Broadly, across the study: The cohort had 11 relapsed/refractory and 15 treatment-naive patients; 17 to 18 were IGHV unmutated. Responses were partial in 25 or so patients and complete in 2; after median approximately 67 months follow-up, about 14 stayed in remission and some twelve progressed. Samples at response were collected after a median of roughly twelve months of treatment, with a range of about 6 to 36 months. Patients were still on ibrutinib when every remission and progressive disease sample was collected. Cryopreserved peripheral blood mononuclear cells were collected at three points: before therapy, at response, and at either sustained remission or disease progression. On average, each sample yielded approximately 250,000 productive templates and about 100,000 productive rearrangements. Longitudinal samples were available for about 30% of the 86 trial participants. Points the paper makes about the study in general: Clonality rose at ibrutinib response, remained stable during sustained remission, and dropped back toward baseline at progression. Baseline clonality exceeded that of age-matched healthy donors and correlated strongly with circulating CD8+ T-cell counts. Public clonotypes were found to be uncommon and were observed to contract or remain stable during treatment; the increase in clonality was shown to reflect expansion of private clonotypes at ibrutinib response. Sustained-remission and progressing patients did not have matched sampling times, and lymph node repertoires were not examined.

On a MiSeq, deep resolution sequencing aimed for a depth between 1 in 1 million and 1 in 200,000 T cells, with each clonotype covered 10x on average. The immunoSEQ hsTCRB Kit was used to generate TCR beta libraries. Concerning the study's data processing: ImmunoSEQ Data Assistant and ImmunoSEQ Analyzer were used for data analysis, and V, D and J genes were assigned according to IMGT definitions. Clonality, which ranges from 0 to 1, was calculated by subtracting the normalized Shannon entropy of productive rearrangement frequencies from one. Only overrepresented clonotypes making up at least 0.05% of each patient's repertoire were included in the public clonotype analysis. Around 12 age-matched healthy donor repertoires from immuneACCESS were used as controls for clonality. The immuneACCESS repertoire file appears here via TCRdb, limited to in-frame rearrangements. These files lack a portion of the clones; in checked studies, under half of the deficit traces to unresolved V genes, and the cause of the others is not known. That table supplies the V and J calls and clone size; D and trimming were determined from the DNA. The sample table holds some 140,000 clones, of which around 90% were seen once. 10% to 12% of the sample rests with the top ten.

The sample's time point label, in plain terms: about twelve months on ibrutinib. For TCR beta library preparation, roughly 2 micrograms of genomic DNA were extracted from the cryopreserved PBMCs. Longitudinal blood samples from CLL patients on ibrutinib monotherapy were analyzed using high-throughput TCR beta sequencing. Patients were enrolled in a phase 2 open-label single-center ibrutinib monotherapy trial. This TCR derives from a human donor with chronic lymphocytic leukemia. The starting material was PBMCs, obtained after 12 months of ibrutinib treatment.

The base sequence is TGTGCCAGTAGTCCTAGCGGGGCTAGCACAGATACGCAGTATTTT. Its protein is CASSPSGASTDTQYF. The chain employs TRBV19 and TRBJ2-3; 9 central nucleotides agree with TRBD2. The CDR3 starts with the cysteine, ends with the phenylalanine, and has 15 residues. Only CDR3 DNA remains: 45 bases, in frame from the first base. CDR1 and CDR2 are read off the germline V gene (reference sequence) as LNHDA and SQIVND. V and J are trimmed by 5 bases and 0 bases, and the gene matches miss 3 bases of the junction.